These T cell receptor beta chains were read from a single sample in a study of T cell responses to AZD1222 COVID-19 vaccine. Profiled with immunoSEQ multiplex PCR; TCRdb holds only in-frame clones, not every one. The sample consists of about 130,000 clones, 75% to 90% of them appearing once. The specimen was peripheral blood, collected 28 days after the second AZD1222 dose. All receptors come from an adult who received the AZD1222 COVID-19 vaccine. CDR3s leave out the opening cysteine and the closing phenylalanine or tryptophan. Fields, in order: V gene, CDR3 protein.

v_gene: TRBV3-1/TRBV3-2
CDR3aa: ASTLDRANYGYT

v_gene: TRBV20-1
CDR3aa: SASQDRPYNEQF

v_gene: TRBV7-2
CDR3aa: ASSLGVAGGTDTQY

v_gene: TRBV7-9
CDR3aa: ASSLKVGYGYT

v_gene: TRBV6-4
CDR3aa: ASRRLAGGSEQF

v_gene: TRBV6-5
CDR3aa: ASSYDRGYGYT

v_gene: TRBV28
CDR3aa: ASTTEGGRYGYT

v_gene: TRBV3-1/TRBV3-2
CDR3aa: ASRGGLRTLRNTIY

v_gene: TRBV18
CDR3aa: ASSPPSTFLSGNTIY

v_gene: TRBV5-1
CDR3aa: ASSWGQGAPNEQF

v_gene: TRBV14
CDR3aa: ASSTQESSYNEQF

v_gene: TRBV18
CDR3aa: ASSPSAGPQETQY

v_gene: TRBV12-5
CDR3aa: ASGYTGDEKLF

v_gene: TRBV7-2
CDR3aa: ASRIRSQNTEAF

v_gene: TRBV28
CDR3aa: ASSFSGPSGNTIY

v_gene: TRBV25-1
CDR3aa: ASSRGEVDGYT

v_gene: TRBV2
CDR3aa: ASSVGGTEAF

v_gene: TRBV7-2
CDR3aa: ASHRGHTGELF

v_gene: TRBV19
CDR3aa: ASSIGDRENSPLH

v_gene: TRBV2
CDR3aa: ASSAGTSGGSDTQY

v_gene: TRBV11-3
CDR3aa: ASSLDGGNNSPLH

v_gene: TRBV3-1/TRBV3-2
CDR3aa: ASSQSYGLANSDTQY

v_gene: TRBV7-6
CDR3aa: ASSLVAGATGELF

v_gene: TRBV6-5
CDR3aa: ASRGGSYEQY

v_gene: TRBV28
CDR3aa: ASSLSGFYGYT

v_gene: TRBV12-5
CDR3aa: ASGPAVQGGYEQY

v_gene: TRBV27
CDR3aa: ASSRTGDNYGYT

v_gene: TRBV5-8
CDR3aa: ASSFRGLNTEAF

v_gene: TRBV19
CDR3aa: ASSTRDRGYNEQF

v_gene: TRBV29-1
CDR3aa: SVGQLLTDTQY

v_gene: TRBV11-1
CDR3aa: ASRQGDTEAF

v_gene: TRBV5-1
CDR3aa: ASSLGSGNSPLH

v_gene: TRBV4-3
CDR3aa: ASSQAGTGNSPLH

v_gene: TRBV7-9
CDR3aa: ASSPQDRPGNTIY

v_gene: TRBV4-2
CDR3aa: ASSQGYRELNQPQH

v_gene: TRBV9
CDR3aa: ASSVGTENYEQY

v_gene: TRBV4-3
CDR3aa: ASSQESNRDSPLH

v_gene: TRBV5-1
CDR3aa: ASSLASELNTEAF

v_gene: TRBV6-5
CDR3aa: ASSSPIGENTEAF

v_gene: TRBV12-3/TRBV12-4
CDR3aa: ASSLGPEQY

v_gene: TRBV30
CDR3aa: AWAQIIGNTIY

v_gene: TRBV5-1
CDR3aa: ASSSGPGANTEAF

v_gene: TRBV5-4
CDR3aa: ASSPRQGLAKNIQY

v_gene: TRBV5-4
CDR3aa: ASSLEVPGSLRRTQY